This record concerns one T cell receptor (beta chain) sequence. The antigen is undetermined. From germline, CDR1 is SQVTM and CDR2 ANQGSEA. V was shortened by 7 bases and J by 7 bases, with 17 bases between the two germline ends. The CDR3 has 12 residues. The source of the sample is a study of Graves' ophthalmopathy and Graves' hyperthyroidism. At the level of the study: Hyperthyroidism is called stable when no ophthalmopathy develops within 18 months of follow-up.

Scientists amplified the TCR beta CDR3 regions from RNA transcripts. Second-round multiplex PCR came after first-round RT-PCR with HTBI primers. MiXCR, run by TCRdb on the multiplex PCR reads, gives a single entry per CDR3 protein. The sample lists around 1,000,000 distinct CDR3 sequences, less than 45% occurring once. Other autoimmune diseases, uncontrolled infections, pregnancy or lactation led to the exclusion of patients. Notes on the study in general: Also, most clonotypes expanded in the thyroid above 0.001 frequency appeared in blood. The model's ophthalmopathy progression predictions had more than 55% sensitivity and approximately 72% specificity.

The sample comprised peripheral blood or thyroid tissue (not recorded which). The sequence was collected from an adult man with Graves' hyperthyroidism. The chain couples TRBV29-1 to TRBJ2-7; no reliable D call. The CDR3 spells CSAVKTRNEQYF. CDR3 DNA: TGCAGCGCCGTGAAGACAAGAAATGAGCAGTACTTC.